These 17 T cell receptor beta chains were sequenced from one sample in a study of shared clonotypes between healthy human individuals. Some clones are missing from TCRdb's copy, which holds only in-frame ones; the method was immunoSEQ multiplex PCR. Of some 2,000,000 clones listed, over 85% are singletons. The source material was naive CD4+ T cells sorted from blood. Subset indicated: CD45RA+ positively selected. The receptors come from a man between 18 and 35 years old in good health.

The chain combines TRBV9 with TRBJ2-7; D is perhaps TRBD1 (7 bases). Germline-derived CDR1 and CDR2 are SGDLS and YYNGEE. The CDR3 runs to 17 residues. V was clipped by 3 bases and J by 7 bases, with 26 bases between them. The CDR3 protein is CASSASGATGTLEEQYF. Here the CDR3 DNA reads TGTGCCAGCAGCGCGAGTGGGGCGACAGGGACTTTAGAGGAGCAGTACTTC.

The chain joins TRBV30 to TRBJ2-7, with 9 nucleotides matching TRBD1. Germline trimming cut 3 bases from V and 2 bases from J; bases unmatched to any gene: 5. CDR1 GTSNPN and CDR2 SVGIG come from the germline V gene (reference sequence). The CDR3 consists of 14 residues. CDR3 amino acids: CAWRARDRAYEQYF. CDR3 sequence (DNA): TGTGCCTGGAGGGCTCGGGACAGGGCCTACGAGCAGTACTTC.

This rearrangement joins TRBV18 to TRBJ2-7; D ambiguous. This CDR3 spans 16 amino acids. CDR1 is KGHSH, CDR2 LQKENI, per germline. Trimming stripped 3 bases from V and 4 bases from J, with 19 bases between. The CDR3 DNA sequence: TGTGCCAGCTCACCCACTGCGGACCGCCCTCGGTACGAGCAGTACTTC. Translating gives CASSPTADRPRYEQYF. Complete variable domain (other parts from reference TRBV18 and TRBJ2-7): NAGVMQNPRHLVRRRGQEARLRCSPMKGHSHVYWYRQLPEEGLKFMVYLQKENIIDESGMPKERFSAEFPKEGPSILRIQQVVRGDSAAYFCASSPTADRPRYEQYFGPGTRLTVT.

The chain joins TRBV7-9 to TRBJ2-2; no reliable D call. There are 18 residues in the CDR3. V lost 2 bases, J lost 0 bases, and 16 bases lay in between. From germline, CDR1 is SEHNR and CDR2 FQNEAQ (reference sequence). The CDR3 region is CASSLRLGGISNTGELFF. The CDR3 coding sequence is TGTGCCAGCAGCTTACGATTAGGTGGCATTTCGAACACCGGGGAGCTGTTTTTT.

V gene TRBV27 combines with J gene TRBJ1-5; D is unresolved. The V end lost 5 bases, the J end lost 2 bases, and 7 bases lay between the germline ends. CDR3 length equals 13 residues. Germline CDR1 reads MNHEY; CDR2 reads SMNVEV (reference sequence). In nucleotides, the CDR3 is TGTGCCAGCAGTGCAAGTCGCAATCAGCCCCAGCATTTT. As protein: CASSASRNQPQHF.

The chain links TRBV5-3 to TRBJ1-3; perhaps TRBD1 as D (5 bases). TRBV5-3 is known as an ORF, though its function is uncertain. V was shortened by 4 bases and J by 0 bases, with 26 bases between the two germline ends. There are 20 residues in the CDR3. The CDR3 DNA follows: TGTGCCAGAAGCGCACGGGACCCCCAAGCGGGTTCTCACTCTGGAAACACCATATATTTT. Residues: CARSARDPQAGSHSGNTIYF.

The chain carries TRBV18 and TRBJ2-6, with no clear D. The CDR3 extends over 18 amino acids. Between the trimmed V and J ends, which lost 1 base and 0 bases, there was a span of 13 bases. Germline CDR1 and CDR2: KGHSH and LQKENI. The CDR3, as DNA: TGTGCCAGCTCACCACAGCCTGGGGTAGCCTCTGGGGCCAACGTCCTGACTTTC. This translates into CASSPQPGVASGANVLTF.

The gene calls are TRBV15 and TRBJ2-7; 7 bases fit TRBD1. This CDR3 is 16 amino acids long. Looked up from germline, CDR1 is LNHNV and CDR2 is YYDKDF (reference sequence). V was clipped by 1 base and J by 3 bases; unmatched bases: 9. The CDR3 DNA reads TGTGCCACCAGCAGAGCTGGGACAGTAGGAATCTACGAGCAGTACTTC. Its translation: CATSRAGTVGIYEQYF.

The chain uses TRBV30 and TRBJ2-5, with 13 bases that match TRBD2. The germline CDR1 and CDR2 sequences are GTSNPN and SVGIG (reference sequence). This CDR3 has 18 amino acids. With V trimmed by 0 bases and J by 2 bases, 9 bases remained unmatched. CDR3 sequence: CAWSVLRTSGGGQETQYF. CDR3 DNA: TGTGCCTGGAGTGTACTTCGGACTAGCGGGGGAGGACAAGAGACCCAGTACTTC.

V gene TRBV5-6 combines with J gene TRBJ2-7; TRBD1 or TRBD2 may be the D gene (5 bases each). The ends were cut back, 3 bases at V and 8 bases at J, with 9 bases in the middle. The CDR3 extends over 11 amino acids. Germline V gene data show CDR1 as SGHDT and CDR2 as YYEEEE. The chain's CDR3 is CASSSGTQQYF. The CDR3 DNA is TGTGCCAGCAGCTCCGGGACGCAGCAGTACTTC.

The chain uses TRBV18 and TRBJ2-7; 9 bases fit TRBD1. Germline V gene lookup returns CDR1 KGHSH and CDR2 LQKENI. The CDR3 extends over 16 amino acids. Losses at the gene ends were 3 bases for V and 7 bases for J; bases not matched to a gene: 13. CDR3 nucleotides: TGTGCCAGCTCACCGCCATCGGGGACAGGGTCTGGGGAGCAGTACTTC. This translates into CASSPPSGTGSGEQYF.

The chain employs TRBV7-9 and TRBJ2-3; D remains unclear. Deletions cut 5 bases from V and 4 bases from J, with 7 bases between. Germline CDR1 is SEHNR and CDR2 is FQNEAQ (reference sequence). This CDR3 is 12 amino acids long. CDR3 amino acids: CASSRPPDTQYF. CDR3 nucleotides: TGTGCCAGCAGCCGCCCCCCAGATACGCAGTATTTT.

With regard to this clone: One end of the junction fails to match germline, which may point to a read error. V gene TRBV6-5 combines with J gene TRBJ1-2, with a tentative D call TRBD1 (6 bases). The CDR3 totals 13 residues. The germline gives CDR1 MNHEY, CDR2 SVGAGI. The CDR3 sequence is CAISESEGDGYTF. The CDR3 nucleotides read TGTGCCATCAGTGAGTCGGAGGGGGATGGCTACACCTTC.

DNA of the CDR3: TGTGCCAGCTCAGTGGACAGGGCTTCCTATAATTCACCCCTCCACTTT. Protein product: CASSVDRASYNSPLHF. The chain is built from TRBV18 and TRBJ1-6, with 8 bases fitting TRBD1. This CDR3 has 16 residues. J gave up 1 base and V 5 bases, and 4 bases lay outside the gene matches. Germline lookup yields CDR1 KGHSH and CDR2 LQKENI. The variable domain in full, completed from reference TRBV18 and TRBJ1-6, reads NAGVMQNPRHLVRRRGQEARLRCSPMKGHSHVYWYRQLPEEGLKFMVYLQKENIIDESGMPKERFSAEFPKEGPSILRIQQVVRGDSAAYFCASSVDRASYNSPLHFGNGTRLTVT.

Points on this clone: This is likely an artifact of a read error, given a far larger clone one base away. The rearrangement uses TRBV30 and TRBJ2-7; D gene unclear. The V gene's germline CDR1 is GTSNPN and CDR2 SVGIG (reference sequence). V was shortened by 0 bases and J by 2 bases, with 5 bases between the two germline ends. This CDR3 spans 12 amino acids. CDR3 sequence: CAWSVPAYEQYF. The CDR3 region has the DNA TGTGCCTGGAGTGTACCAGCCTACGAGCAGTACTTC.

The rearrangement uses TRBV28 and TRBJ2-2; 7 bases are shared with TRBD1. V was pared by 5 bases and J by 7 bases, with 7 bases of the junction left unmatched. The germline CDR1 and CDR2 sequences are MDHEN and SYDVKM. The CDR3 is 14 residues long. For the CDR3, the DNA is TGTGCCAGCAGTAAACAGGGGATAGTCGGGGAGCTGTTTTTT. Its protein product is CASSKQGIVGELFF. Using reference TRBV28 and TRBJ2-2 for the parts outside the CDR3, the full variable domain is DVKVTQSSRYLVKRTGEKVFLECVQDMDHENMFWYRQDPGLGLRLIYFSYDVKMKEKGDIPEGYSVSREKKERFSLILESASTNQTSMYLCASSKQGIVGELFFGEGSRLTVL.

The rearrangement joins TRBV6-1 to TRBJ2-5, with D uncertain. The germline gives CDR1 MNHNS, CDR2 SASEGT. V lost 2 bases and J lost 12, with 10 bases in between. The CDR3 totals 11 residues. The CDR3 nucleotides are TGTGCCAGCAGTGAATATAACAGCGAGTACTTC. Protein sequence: CASSEYNSEYF.